The following is a T cell receptor (beta chain) sequence with its context. The antigen is undetermined. The data derive from a study of T cells in Graves' hyperthyroidism and ophthalmopathy. The study excluded patients with uncontrolled infection, other autoimmune disease, pregnancy or lactation. Template material for amplifying TCR beta CDR3 regions consisted of RNA transcripts. The HTBI primer set was used in a first-round RT-PCR of the TCR CDR3. TCRdb fed the multiplex PCR reads into MiXCR, producing one record per CDR3 protein. The sample includes over 700,000 distinct CDR3 sequences, over 15% of them seen just once. Points from the study as a whole: In blood, most of the thyroid clonotypes expanded above 0.001 were also present. The model identified upcoming ophthalmopathy a median around 7.1 months ahead of onset. Ophthalmopathy was separated from stable hyperthyroidism by a 13 V-J model.

This sequence originates from a woman aged 45-60 years with Graves' hyperthyroidism that later progressed to Graves' ophthalmopathy. Sample: blood.

The CDR3 here is CASSPVPGELFF. DNA for the CDR3: TGTGCCAGCTCGCCGGTCCCCGGGGAGCTGTTTTTT. The J gene is TRBJ2-2, the V gene TRBV18; no reliable D call. The CDR3 is made up of 12 amino acids. Trimming stripped 6 bases from V and 6 bases from J, with 8 bases between. CDR1 and CDR2 from the germline V gene are KGHSH and LQKENI.